Below are 9 T cell receptor beta chains sequenced from a single sample in a study of shared clonotypes between healthy human individuals (dated by TCRdb to the early 2020s). To prepare the library, the immunoSEQ multiplex PCR assay was applied. TCRdb provides this immuneACCESS table in a form limited to in-frame rearrangements. Some clones are lacking; in checked studies, under half of them reflect an unresolved V gene, and why the rest are absent is not known. This sample comprises around 2.1 million clones, 90% to 96% of them detected only once. The ten biggest clones cover more than 0.1% of the sample. The source material was naive CD4+ T cells sorted from blood. What the cell subset or site label conveys for this sample: CD45RA+ positively selected. These receptors all stem from a man aged 18-30 years in good health.

The chain is built from TRBV5-1 and TRBJ1-5; D is unresolved. This CDR3 has 14 residues. V lost 5 bases, J lost 2 bases, and 11 bases lay in between. The germline CDR1 and CDR2 sequences are SGHRS and YFSETQ. CDR3 sequence reads: CASSQEGGNQPQHF. The CDR3 DNA is TGCGCCAGCAGTCAAGAAGGTGGCAATCAGCCCCAGCATTTT.

The rearrangement joins TRBV10-3 to TRBJ2-7; D perhaps matches TRBD2 (6 bases). V lost 0 bases, J lost 3 bases, and 12 bases lay in between. Germline V gives CDR1 ENHRY, CDR2 SYGVKD. The CDR3 sequence is 15 residues long. The CDR3, as DNA: TGTGCCATCAGTGAGTCGGGTTTCGGGGGCTACGAGCAGTACTTC. It encodes CAISESGFGGYEQYF.

The chain carries TRBV5-1 and TRBJ2-7; 8 bases are a match to TRBD1. Germline V lookup: CDR1 SGHRS, CDR2 YFSETQ. With 4 bases clipped from V and 4 bases from J, the junction kept 7 bases outside the gene matches. The CDR3 is 14 amino acids. The DNA for the CDR3 is TGCGCCAGCAGCCCACAGGGGGAGGCATACGAGCAGTACTTC. It is translated as CASSPQGEAYEQYF.

This chain connects TRBV7-8 to TRBJ1-5; D possibly corresponds to TRBD1 (5 bases). With 4 bases removed from V and 5 bases from J, the gap between germline ends came to 12 bases. The CDR3 runs 14 residues. Germline CDR1 and CDR2: SGHVS and FQNEAQ. The CDR3 region has the DNA TGTGCCAGCAGCTCCAGGTGGGGGGATCAGCCCCAGCATTTT. This sequence encodes CASSSRWGDQPQHF.

The CDR3 coding sequence is TGTGCCAGCTCACCGATAGACAGCAATAATGAAAAACTGTTTTTT. Its protein product is CASSPIDSNNEKLFF. This sequence joins TRBV18 and TRBJ1-4, with D perhaps TRBD1 (5 bases). Germline-derived CDR1 and CDR2 are KGHSH and LQKENI. V was trimmed by 3 bases and J by 4 bases, leaving 12 bases between them. This CDR3 is built from 15 residues.

CDR3 amino acids: CASSDDTEAFF. In DNA form, the CDR3 reads TGTGCCAGCAGTGACGACACTGAAGCTTTCTTT. The rearrangement links TRBV27 to TRBJ1-1; D unresolved. CDR3 length: 11 residues. V dropped 5 bases and J dropped 3 bases, with 4 bases sitting between them. CDR1 MNHEY and CDR2 SMNVEV come from the germline V gene (reference sequence).

V is TRBV2 and J is TRBJ2-7, with 7 bases lining up with TRBD2. This CDR3 comprises 16 residues. The trim removed 0 bases at V and 4 bases at J, leaving 9 bases unmatched. CDR1 SNHLY and CDR2 FYNNEI come from the germline V gene. The CDR3 protein is CASSEALSGGKYEQYF. The CDR3 bases are TGTGCCAGCAGTGAAGCGCTTTCGGGGGGAAAGTACGAGCAGTACTTC.

The J gene is TRBJ1-2, the V gene TRBV28; D remains unclear. Germline CDR1 and CDR2: MDHEN and SYDVKM. V was trimmed by 7 bases and J by 2 bases, leaving 5 bases between them. The CDR3 covers 11 residues. CDR3 coding DNA: TGTGCCAGCACAGACAACTATGGCTACACCTTC. This encodes CASTDNYGYTF.

This sequence joins TRBV19 and TRBJ2-3; TRBD2 might be the D (7 bases). The germline gives CDR1 LNHDA, CDR2 SQIVND (reference sequence). The V end was cut by 9 bases, the J end by 0 bases, with 19 bases between. The CDR3 consists of 16 residues. CDR3 nucleotide sequence: TGTGCCAGCAGGAACCACGCGGGGGCTAGCACAGATACGCAGTATTTT. Protein sequence: CASRNHAGASTDTQYF.